These 9 T cell receptor beta chains were all obtained from the same sample, sequenced in a study of cytotoxic CD8 clonotypes in ibrutinib-treated CLL. Data came from immunoSEQ multiplex PCR; TCRdb stores just in-frame clones and leaves some out. Of more than 140,000 clones in the sample, approximately 80% were seen once. This sample comprised PBMCs, obtained after 12 months of ibrutinib treatment. The receptors were sampled from a human donor with chronic lymphocytic leukemia.

The J gene is TRBJ2-7, the V gene TRBV27; D tentatively reads TRBD1 or TRBD2 (7 bases each). The ends were cut back, 3 bases at V and 7 bases at J, with 10 bases in the middle. The CDR3 is made up of 12 amino acids. Germline-derived CDR1 and CDR2 are MNHEY and SMNVEV (reference sequence). The CDR3 sequence: CASSFQGGEQYF. The CDR3 nucleotides are TGTGCCAGCAGTTTTCAGGGGGGGGAGCAGTACTTC.

The chain couples TRBV7-3 to TRBJ2-7; no reliable D call. The CDR3 is 14 residues long. Germline values: CDR1 SGHTA, CDR2 FQGTGA. Deletions cut 4 bases from V and 1 base from J, with 11 bases between. The CDR3 nucleotides are TGTGCCAGCAGCTCCGCGCCCGGATCCTACGAGCAGTACTTC. Protein product: CASSSAPGSYEQYF. Using reference TRBV7-3 and TRBJ2-7 for the parts outside the CDR3, the full variable domain is GAGVSQTPSNKVTEKGKYVELRCDPISGHTALYWYRQSLGQGPEFLIYFQGTGAADDSGLPNDRFFAVRPEGSVSTLKIQRTERGDSAVYLCASSSAPGSYEQYFGPGTRLTVT.

This chain joins TRBV6-1 and TRBJ2-7, with 7 bases lining up with TRBD1. This CDR3 comprises 15 residues. V shed 4 bases and J 0 bases; nucleotides not matched to a gene: 6. Germline lookup yields CDR1 MNHNS and CDR2 SASEGT. The CDR3 nucleotides read TGTGCCAGCAGTGGAATAGGGACAGTCTCCTACGAGCAGTACTTC. This gives the protein CASSGIGTVSYEQYF.

The chain uses TRBV6-5 and TRBJ1-2, with TRBD1 matching over 8 bases. CDR3 length: 15 amino acids. Trimming took 7 bases from V and 2 from J; bases not matched to a gene: 9. Germline lookup yields CDR1 MNHEY and CDR2 SVGAGI. The chain's CDR3 is CASIPRDRRNYGYTF. CDR3 nucleotides: TGTGCCAGCATCCCACGGGACAGGCGCAACTATGGCTACACCTTC.

The gene calls are TRBV2 and TRBJ2-1; D is uncertain. Germline V gene sequence: CDR1 SNHLY, CDR2 FYNNEI. Trimming removed 6 bases from V and 10 bases from J, with 7 bases in between. The CDR3 has 10 amino acids. The CDR3 bases are TGTGCCAGCAGATACGTAGAGCAGTTCTTC. This sequence encodes CASRYVEQFF.

The V call is TRBV4-3, the J call TRBJ2-5; no reliable D call. Trimming took 2 bases from V and 5 from J, leaving 9 bases between them. This CDR3 is 13 amino acids long. The germline V gene has CDR1 LGHNA and CDR2 YSLEER. Written as DNA, the CDR3 is TGCGCCAGCAGCCAACTCGGTGGGGAGACCCAGTACTTC. Translated: CASSQLGGETQYF.

The genes are TRBV11-2 and TRBJ1-2, with TRBD1 as a possible D gene (6 bases). V lost 5 bases, J lost 4 bases, and 14 bases lay in between. CDR3 length: 14 residues. The V gene's germline CDR1 is SGHAT and CDR2 FQNNGV. The CDR3 nucleotides are TGTGCCAGCAGCGTGTGGGACACCGTCTATGGCTACACCTTC. Amino acid sequence: CASSVWDTVYGYTF. The whole variable domain, remainder taken from reference TRBV11-2 and TRBJ1-2, is EAGVAQSPRYKIIEKRQSVAFWCNPISGHATLYWYQQILGQGPKLLIQFQNNGVVDDSQLPKDRFSAERLKGVDSTLKIQPAKLEDSAVYLCASSVWDTVYGYTFGSGTRLTVV.

This chain connects TRBV13 to TRBJ2-1, with 9 bases lining up with TRBD2. J was trimmed by 6 bases and V by 5 bases; bases with no gene match: 8. CDR3 size: 15 residues. Germline V gene lookup returns CDR1 PRHDT and CDR2 FYEKMQ (reference sequence). This CDR3 is CASSPTGRGGNEQFF. DNA of the CDR3: TGTGCCAGCAGCCCTACGGGGCGGGGGGGCAATGAGCAGTTCTTC.

The chain is built from TRBV30 and TRBJ2-5, with D unresolved. This CDR3 has 11 residues. Per germline, CDR1 GTSNPN and CDR2 SVGIG (reference sequence). The germline V and J ends were trimmed by 5 bases and 0 bases, with 4 bases remaining between them. CDR3 nucleotide sequence: TGTGCCTGGGGGAACCAAGAGACCCAGTACTTC. Its translation: CAWGNQETQYF. The variable domain in full, with the rest retrieved from reference TRBV30 and TRBJ2-5, is SQTIHQWPATLVQPVGSPLSLECTVEGTSNPNLYWYRQAAGRGLQLLFYSVGIGQISSEVPQNLSASRPQDRQFILSSKKLLLSDSGFYLCAWGNQETQYFGPGTRLLVL.